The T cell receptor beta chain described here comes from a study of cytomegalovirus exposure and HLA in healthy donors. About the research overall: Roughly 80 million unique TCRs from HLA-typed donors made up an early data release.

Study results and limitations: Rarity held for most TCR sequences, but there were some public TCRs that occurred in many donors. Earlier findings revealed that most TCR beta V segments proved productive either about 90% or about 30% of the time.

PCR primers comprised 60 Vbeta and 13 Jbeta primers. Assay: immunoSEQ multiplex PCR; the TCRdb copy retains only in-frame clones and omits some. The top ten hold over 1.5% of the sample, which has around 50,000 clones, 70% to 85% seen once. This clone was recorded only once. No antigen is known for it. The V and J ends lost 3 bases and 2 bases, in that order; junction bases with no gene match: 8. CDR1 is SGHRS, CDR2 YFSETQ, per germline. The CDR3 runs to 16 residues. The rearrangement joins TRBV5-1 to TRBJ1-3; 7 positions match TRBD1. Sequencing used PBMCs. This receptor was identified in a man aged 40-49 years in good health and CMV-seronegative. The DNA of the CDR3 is TGCGCCAGCAGCTCGACCACAGGGGCTACTGGAAACACCATATATTTT. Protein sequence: CASSSTTGATGNTIYF.